This is a list of T cell receptor beta chains from one sample in a study of Ad26.COV2.S vaccination and SARS-CoV-2 variants. Sequencing was performed with immunoSEQ multiplex PCR; in TCRdb, only in-frame clones are kept and a portion is missing. The table records about 420,000 clones, around nine tenths of them present only once. The specimen comprised peripheral blood, sampled in a trial of Ad26.COV2.S vaccine versus placebo. Receptor source: a person between 18 and 65 years old who received the Ad26.COV2.S COVID-19 vaccine or a placebo. Both conserved end residues are part of each CDR3. D genes are given only for firm matches. Not all rows give a size; the values are once, few, many and, for expanded clones, a class.

D gene,V gene,clone size,J gene,CDR3 protein,CDR3 DNA
TRBD1,TRBV30,NA,TRBJ2-7,CAWSVPRTGSYEQYF,TGTGCCTGGAGTGTACCCCGGACAGGTAGCTACGAGCAGTACTTC
NA,TRBV11-2,few,TRBJ1-4,CASSRDGGWDEKLFF,TGTGCCAGCAGCCGTGACGGGGGGTGGGATGAAAAACTGTTTTTT
NA,TRBV11-2,NA,TRBJ2-1,CASSFVDSSYNEQFF,TGTGCCAGCAGCTTTGTTGATAGCTCCTACAATGAGCAGTTCTTC
NA,TRBV5-1,once,TRBJ2-2,CASSPARNLYDTGELFF,TGCGCCAGCAGCCCGGCAAGGAACCTTTATGACACCGGGGAGCTGTTTTTT
NA,TRBV5-1,NA,TRBJ2-7,CASSLVPGPTSYEQYF,TGCGCCAGCAGCTTGGTCCCAGGGCCAACCTCCTACGAGCAGTACTTC
NA,TRBV5-5,NA,TRBJ1-5,CASSLGDQPQHF,TGTGCCAGCAGCTTGGGTGATCAGCCCCAGCATTTT
NA,TRBV9,NA,TRBJ2-5,CASSVADSVQETQYF,TGTGCCAGCAGCGTAGCTGACAGCGTTCAAGAGACCCAGTACTTC
NA,TRBV7-2,NA,TRBJ1-3,CASIHRGRQAERGGNTIYF,TGTGCCAGCATCCATAGGGGAAGACAGGCCGAGAGAGGGGGAAACACCATATATTTT
NA,TRBV7-8,NA,TRBJ2-4,CASSLESKNIQYF,TGTGCCAGCAGCTTAGAGTCCAAAAACATTCAGTACTTC
TRBD1,TRBV9,NA,TRBJ2-1,CASSVGGTGGYNEQFF,TGTGCCAGCAGCGTAGGTGGGACAGGGGGCTACAATGAGCAGTTCTTC
NA,TRBV7-8,NA,TRBJ2-7,CASSPSRYEQYF,TGTGCCAGCAGCCCCTCCCGCTACGAGCAGTACTTC
NA,TRBV6-2/TRBV6-3,once,TRBJ2-7,CASSYSPASYEQYF,TGTGCCAGCAGTTACTCGCCGGCTTCCTACGAGCAGTACTTC
TRBD1,TRBV10-3,NA,TRBJ1-1,CAISRQGNTEAFF,TGTGCCATCAGTAGACAGGGGAACACTGAAGCTTTCTTT
NA,TRBV19,NA,TRBJ2-5,CASRLDSWQETQYF,TGTGCCAGTAGATTAGACTCTTGGCAAGAGACCCAGTACTTC
TRBD1,TRBV29-1,once,TRBJ2-7,CSVLTGFYEQYF,TGCAGCGTTTTGACAGGGTTCTACGAGCAGTACTTC
NA,TRBV20-1,once,TRBJ2-7,CSARDHYEQYF,TGCAGTGCTCGGGACCACTACGAGCAGTACTTC
NA,TRBV11-2,NA,TRBJ1-3,CASSLVLFSGNTIYF,TGTGCCAGCAGCCTCGTGTTATTTTCTGGAAACACCATATATTTT
NA,TRBV19,few,TRBJ1-2,CASRPLGGRKLPYYGYTF,TGTGCCAGTAGACCACTCGGTGGGAGAAAGCTCCCCTACTATGGCTACACCTTC
NA,TRBV6-5,NA,TRBJ2-7,CASSNSGDEQYF,TGTGCCAGCAGTAACAGTGGAGACGAGCAGTACTTC
TRBD2,TRBV6-5,NA,TRBJ2-3,CASRTLAGGTDTQYF,TGTGCCAGCAGGACCCTAGCGGGGGGCACAGATACGCAGTATTTT
NA,TRBV5-5,NA,TRBJ2-3,CASSLGTVYITDTQYF,TGTGCCAGCAGCTTGGGGACGGTTTACATAACAGATACGCAGTATTTT
NA,TRBV6-5,once,TRBJ1-2,CATPAHPTTNYGYTF,TGTGCCACCCCCGCCCATCCGACTACTAACTATGGCTACACCTTC
TRBD1,TRBV6-5,NA,TRBJ1-5,CASRRDRGLGQPQHF,TGTGCCAGCAGGAGAGACAGGGGACTCGGTCAGCCCCAGCATTTT
NA,TRBV5-4,NA,TRBJ2-1,CASSLRGGGSYNEQFF,TGTGCCAGCAGCCTCCGAGGTGGTGGCTCCTACAATGAGCAGTTCTTC
TRBD2,TRBV18,NA,TRBJ2-1,CASSRPGGGPYNEQFF,TGTGCCAGCTCCCGCCCCGGGGGGGGACCCTACAATGAGCAGTTCTTC